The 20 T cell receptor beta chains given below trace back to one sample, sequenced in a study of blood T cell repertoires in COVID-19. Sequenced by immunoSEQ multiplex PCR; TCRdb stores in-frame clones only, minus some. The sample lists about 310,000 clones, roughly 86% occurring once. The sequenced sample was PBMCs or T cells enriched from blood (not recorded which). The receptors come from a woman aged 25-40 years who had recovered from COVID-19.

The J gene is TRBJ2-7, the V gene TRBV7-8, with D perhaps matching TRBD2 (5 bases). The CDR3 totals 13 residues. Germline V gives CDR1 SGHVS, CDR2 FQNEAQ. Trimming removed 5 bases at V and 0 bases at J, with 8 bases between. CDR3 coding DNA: TGTGCCAGCAGCATAGGGAGCTCCTACGAGCAGTACTTC. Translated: CASSIGSSYEQYF.

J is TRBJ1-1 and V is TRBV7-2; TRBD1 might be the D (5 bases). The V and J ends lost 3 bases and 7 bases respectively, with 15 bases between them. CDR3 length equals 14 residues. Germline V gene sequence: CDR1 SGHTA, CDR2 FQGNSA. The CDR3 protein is CASSFSGQPIEAFF. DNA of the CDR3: TGTGCCAGCAGCTTCTCCGGACAACCGATTGAAGCTTTCTTT.

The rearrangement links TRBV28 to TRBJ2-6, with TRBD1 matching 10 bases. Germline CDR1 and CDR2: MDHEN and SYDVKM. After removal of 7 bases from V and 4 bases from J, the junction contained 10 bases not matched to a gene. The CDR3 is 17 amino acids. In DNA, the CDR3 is TGTGCCAGCACTGGGAGACAGGGGGCGCCGGGGGCCAACGTCCTGACTTTC. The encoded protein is CASTGRQGAPGANVLTF.

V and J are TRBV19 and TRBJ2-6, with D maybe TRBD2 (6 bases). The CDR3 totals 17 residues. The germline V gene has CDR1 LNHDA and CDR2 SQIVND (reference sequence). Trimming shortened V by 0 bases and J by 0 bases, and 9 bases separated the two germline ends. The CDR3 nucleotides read TGTGCCAGTAGTATAGAAGGGAGGCCCTCTGGGGCCAACGTCCTGACTTTC. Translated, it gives CASSIEGRPSGANVLTF. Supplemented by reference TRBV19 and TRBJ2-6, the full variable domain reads DGGITQSPKYLFRKEGQNVTLSCEQNLNHDAMYWYRQDPGQGLRLIYYSQIVNDFQKGDIAEGYSVSREKKESFPLTVTSAQKNPTAFYLCASSIEGRPSGANVLTFGAGSRLTVL.

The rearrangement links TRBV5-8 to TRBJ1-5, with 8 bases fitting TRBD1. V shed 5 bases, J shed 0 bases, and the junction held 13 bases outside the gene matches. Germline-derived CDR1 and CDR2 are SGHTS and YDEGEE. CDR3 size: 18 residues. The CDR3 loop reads CASRGVRTGLFSNQPQHF. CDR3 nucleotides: TGTGCCAGCAGAGGTGTTCGGACAGGGTTATTTAGCAATCAGCCCCAGCATTTT. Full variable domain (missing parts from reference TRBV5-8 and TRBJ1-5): EAGVTQSPTHLIKTRGQQATLRCSPISGHTSVYWYQQALGLGLQFLLWYDEGEERNRGNFPPRFSGRQFPNYSSELNVNALELEDSALYLCASRGVRTGLFSNQPQHFGDGTRLSIL.

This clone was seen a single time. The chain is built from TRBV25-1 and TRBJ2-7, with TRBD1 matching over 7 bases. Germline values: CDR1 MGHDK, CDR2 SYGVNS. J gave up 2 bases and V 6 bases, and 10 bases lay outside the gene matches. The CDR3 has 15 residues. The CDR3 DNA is TGTGCCAGCAGCGGGGAGACAGGGCCGACCTACGAGCAGTACTTC. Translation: CASSGETGPTYEQYF.

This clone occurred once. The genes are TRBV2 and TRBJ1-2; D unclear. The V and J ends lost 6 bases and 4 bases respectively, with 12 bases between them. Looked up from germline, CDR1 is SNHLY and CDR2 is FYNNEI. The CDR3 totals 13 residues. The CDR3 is CASRVTASYGYTF. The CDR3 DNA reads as TGTGCCAGCAGGGTAACAGCCTCCTATGGCTACACCTTC.

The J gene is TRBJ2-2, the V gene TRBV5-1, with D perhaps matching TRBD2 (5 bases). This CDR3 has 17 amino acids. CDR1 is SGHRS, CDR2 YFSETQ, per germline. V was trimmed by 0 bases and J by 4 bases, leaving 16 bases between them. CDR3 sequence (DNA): TGCGCCAGCAGCTTGGCCCTTAGAGGAGGACCCACCGGGGAGCTGTTTTTT. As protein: CASSLALRGGPTGELFF.

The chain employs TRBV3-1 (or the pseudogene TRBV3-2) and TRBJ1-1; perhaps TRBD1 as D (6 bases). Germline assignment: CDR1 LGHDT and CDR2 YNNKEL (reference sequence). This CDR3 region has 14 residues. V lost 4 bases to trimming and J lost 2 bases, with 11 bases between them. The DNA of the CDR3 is TGTGCCAGCAGCCTTACGGACAGAAACACTGAAGCTTTCTTT. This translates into CASSLTDRNTEAFF.

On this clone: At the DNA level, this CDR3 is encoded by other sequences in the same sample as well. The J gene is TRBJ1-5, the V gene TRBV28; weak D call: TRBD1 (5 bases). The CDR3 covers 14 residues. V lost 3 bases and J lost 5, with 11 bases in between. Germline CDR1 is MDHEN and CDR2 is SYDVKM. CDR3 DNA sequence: TGTGCCAGCAGTTTGGGGCAGGGCCATCAGCCCCAGCATTTT. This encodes CASSLGQGHQPQHF. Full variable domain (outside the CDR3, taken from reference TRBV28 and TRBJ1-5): DVKVTQSSRYLVKRTGEKVFLECVQDMDHENMFWYRQDPGLGLRLIYFSYDVKMKEKGDIPEGYSVSREKKERFSLILESASTNQTSMYLCASSLGQGHQPQHFGDGTRLSIL.

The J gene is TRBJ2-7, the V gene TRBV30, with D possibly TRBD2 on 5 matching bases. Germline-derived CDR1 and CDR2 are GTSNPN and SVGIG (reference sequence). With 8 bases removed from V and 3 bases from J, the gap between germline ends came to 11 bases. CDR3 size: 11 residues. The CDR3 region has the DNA TGTGCCGGAGGACGGGACTACGAGCAGTACTTC. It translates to CAGGRDYEQYF.

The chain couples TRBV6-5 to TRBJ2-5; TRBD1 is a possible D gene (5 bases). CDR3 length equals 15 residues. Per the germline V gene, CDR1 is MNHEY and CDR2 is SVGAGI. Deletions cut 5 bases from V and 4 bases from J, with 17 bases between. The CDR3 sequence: CASSRQFGARETQYF. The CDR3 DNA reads TGTGCCAGCAGTCGACAGTTCGGCGCGCGAGAGACCCAGTACTTC.

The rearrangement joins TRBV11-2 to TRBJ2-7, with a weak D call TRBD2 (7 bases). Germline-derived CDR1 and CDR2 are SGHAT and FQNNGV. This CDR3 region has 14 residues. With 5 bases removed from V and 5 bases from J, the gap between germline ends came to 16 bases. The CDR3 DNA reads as TGTGCCAGCAGCCTAGGGGGGGGGCGTAACGAGCAGTACTTC. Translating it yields CASSLGGGRNEQYF.

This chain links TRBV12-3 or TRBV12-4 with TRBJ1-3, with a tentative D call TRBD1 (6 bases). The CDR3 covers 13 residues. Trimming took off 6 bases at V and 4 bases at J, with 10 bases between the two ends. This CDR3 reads CASSLQGGNTIYF. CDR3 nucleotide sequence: TGTGCCAGCAGCCTCCAGGGGGGAAACACCATATATTTT.

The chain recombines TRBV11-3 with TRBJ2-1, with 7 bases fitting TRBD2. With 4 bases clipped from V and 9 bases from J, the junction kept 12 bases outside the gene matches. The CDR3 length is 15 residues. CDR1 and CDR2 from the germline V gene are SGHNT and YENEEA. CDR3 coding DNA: TGTGCCAGCAGCTCACGGGGAGGGCCAGGCGGTGAGCAGTTCTTC. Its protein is CASSSRGGPGGEQFF.

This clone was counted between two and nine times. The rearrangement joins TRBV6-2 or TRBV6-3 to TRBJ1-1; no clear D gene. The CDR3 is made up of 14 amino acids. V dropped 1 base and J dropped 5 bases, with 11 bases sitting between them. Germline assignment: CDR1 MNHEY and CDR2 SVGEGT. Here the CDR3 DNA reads TGTGCCAGCAGTTACTATCTAATGAGGACTGAAGCTTTCTTT. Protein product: CASSYYLMRTEAFF.

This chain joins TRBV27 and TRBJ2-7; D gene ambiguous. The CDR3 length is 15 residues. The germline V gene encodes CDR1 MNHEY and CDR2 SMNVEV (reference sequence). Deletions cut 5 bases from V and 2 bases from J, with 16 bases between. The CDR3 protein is CASSPPGGYTYEQYF. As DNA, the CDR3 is TGTGCCAGCAGTCCACCTGGCGGATACACCTACGAGCAGTACTTC.

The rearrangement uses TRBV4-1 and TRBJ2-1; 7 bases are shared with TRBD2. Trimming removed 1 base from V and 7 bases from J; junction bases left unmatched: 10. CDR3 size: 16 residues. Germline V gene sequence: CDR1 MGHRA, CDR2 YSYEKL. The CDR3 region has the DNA TGCGCCAGCAGCCAAGGGTGGGCGGGAGAGGGTAATGAGCAGTTCTTC. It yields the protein CASSQGWAGEGNEQFF.

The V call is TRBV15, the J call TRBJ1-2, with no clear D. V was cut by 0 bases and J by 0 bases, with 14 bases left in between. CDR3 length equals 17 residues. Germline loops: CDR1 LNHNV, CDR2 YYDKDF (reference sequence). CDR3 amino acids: CATSRDVIGGANYGYTF. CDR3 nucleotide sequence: TGTGCCACCAGCAGAGATGTGATCGGCGGAGCTAACTATGGCTACACCTTC. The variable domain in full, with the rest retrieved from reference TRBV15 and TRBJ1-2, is DAMVIQNPRYQVTQFGKPVTLSCSQTLNHNVMYWYQQKSSQAPKLLFHYYDKDFNNEADTPDNFQSRRPNTSFCFLDIRSPGLGDTAMYLCATSRDVIGGANYGYTFGSGTRLTVV.

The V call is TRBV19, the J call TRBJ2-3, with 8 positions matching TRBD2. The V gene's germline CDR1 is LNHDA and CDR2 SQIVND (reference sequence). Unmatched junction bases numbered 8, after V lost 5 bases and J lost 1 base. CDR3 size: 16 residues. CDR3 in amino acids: CASSSRTAGGTDTQYF. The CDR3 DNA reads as TGTGCCAGTAGTTCCCGGACAGCGGGGGGCACAGATACGCAGTATTTT.